The present entry profiles one T cell receptor beta chain with its context. Its antigen is unidentified. The sample is drawn from a study of radiation and T cells in renal cell carcinoma. Per the germline V gene, CDR1 is LGHNA and CDR2 is YNFKEQ. V shed 0 bases and J 3 bases; nucleotides not matched to a gene: 5. The CDR3 contains 16 residues. The time point here: blood 4 weeks post-SBRT, at nephrectomy. Treatment specified: 15 Gy SBRT to primary tumor, nephrectomy 4 weeks later. The patient's renal cell carcinoma had clear cell pathology. Study results and caveats: From baseline, blood top tumor clonotypes peaked at 2 weeks post-radiation.

The assay was immunoSEQ multiplex PCR, and TCRdb's table has in-frame clones only and misses some. In the table there are around 140,000 clones, 65% to 90% of which are singletons. The chain employs TRBV4-2 and TRBJ2-1, with 7 bases fitting TRBD2. Source: blood, taken from a patient whose treatment included radiotherapy and nephrectomy. The receptor was isolated from a woman aged 45-59 years with renal cell carcinoma. The CDR3 nucleotides are TGTGCCAGCAGCCAAGATGCCAGCGGGAACTACAATGAGCAGTTCTTC. Translating it yields CASSQDASGNYNEQFF.